These 2 T cell receptor beta chains came from one sample sequenced in a study of blood T cells in healthy people across ages. Alongside a J-beta primer mix, a sample-barcoded 5' primer served in a second PCR lasting roughly 6 to 11 cycles. TCRdb processed the 5' RACE reads anew with MiXCR; each CDR3 protein has one entry. The sample carries under 1,000,000 distinct CDR3 sequences, about half recorded once. The sequenced sample was blood. Receptors originate from an elderly man in good health.

This clonotype was seen a few times. The chain recombines TRBV10-2 with TRBJ1-5; TRBD1 might be the D (6 bases). Per the germline V gene, CDR1 is WSHSY and CDR2 is SAAADI. V lost 4 bases and J lost 2, with 9 bases in between. The CDR3 consists of 14 residues. Written as DNA, the CDR3 is TGCGCCAGCAGTGCGGACAGCCGCAATCAGCCCCAGCATTTT. It translates to CASSADSRNQPQHF.

With regard to this clonotype: A read error may explain this, as a much larger clone is one base away. V usage is TRBV29-1 and J usage is TRBJ2-3; TRBD2 might be the D (8 bases). The V gene's germline CDR1 is SQVTM and CDR2 ANQGSEA. This CDR3 is 15 amino acids long. DNA for the CDR3: TGCAGCGTTGAAGATCGGGAGGGGGCCACAGGTACGCAGTATTTT. This encodes CSVEDREGATGTQYF.